These T cell receptor beta chains were read from a single sample in a study of cytomegalovirus exposure and HLA in healthy donors. The repertoire was sequenced with immunoSEQ multiplex PCR; TCRdb's copy has only in-frame clones and lacks some. Altogether a few hundred thousand clones are present, over 80% being singletons, with the ten largest covering more than 12%. The sequencing sample was made of PBMCs. Receptor source: a woman aged 30 to 39 in good health and CMV-seropositive. Both conserved end residues are trimmed from each CDR3. Fields, in order: V gene, CDR3 length, CDR3 protein.

>TRBV29-1|11
SVAFSMNTEAF
>TRBV7-9|9
ASSLGAGQY
>TRBV2|11
ASSDGFGEELF
>TRBV6-5|13
ASSYPGLAGSEQY
>TRBV30|13
AWSGGQGEGQPQH
>TRBV10-3|13
AISESTGLSYEQY
>TRBV30|11
AWSRQYPPEQY
>TRBV6-1|10
ASTGRIYGYT
>TRBV6-1|13
ASSESVLGSAEAF
>TRBV6-1|12
ASSEAEGFYGYT